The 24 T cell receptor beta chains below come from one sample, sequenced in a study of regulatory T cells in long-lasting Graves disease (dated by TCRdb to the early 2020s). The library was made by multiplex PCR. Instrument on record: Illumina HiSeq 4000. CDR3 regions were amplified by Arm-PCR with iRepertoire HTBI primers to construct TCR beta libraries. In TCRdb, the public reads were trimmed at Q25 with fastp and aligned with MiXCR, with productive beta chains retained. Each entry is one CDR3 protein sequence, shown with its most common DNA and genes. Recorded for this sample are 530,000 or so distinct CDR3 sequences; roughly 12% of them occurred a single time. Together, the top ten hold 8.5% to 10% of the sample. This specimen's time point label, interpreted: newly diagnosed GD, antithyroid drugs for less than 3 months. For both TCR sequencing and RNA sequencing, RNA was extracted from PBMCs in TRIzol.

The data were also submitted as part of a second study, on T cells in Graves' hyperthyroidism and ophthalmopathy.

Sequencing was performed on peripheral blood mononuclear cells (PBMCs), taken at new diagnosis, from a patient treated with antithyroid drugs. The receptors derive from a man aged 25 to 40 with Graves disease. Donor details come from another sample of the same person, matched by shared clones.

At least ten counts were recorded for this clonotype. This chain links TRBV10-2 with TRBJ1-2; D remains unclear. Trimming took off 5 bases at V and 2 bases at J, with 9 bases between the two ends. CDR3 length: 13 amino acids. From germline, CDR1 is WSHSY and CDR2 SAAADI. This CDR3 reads CASSPVQNYGYTF. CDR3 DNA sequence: TGCGCCAGCAGTCCCGTACAAAACTATGGCTACACCTTC.

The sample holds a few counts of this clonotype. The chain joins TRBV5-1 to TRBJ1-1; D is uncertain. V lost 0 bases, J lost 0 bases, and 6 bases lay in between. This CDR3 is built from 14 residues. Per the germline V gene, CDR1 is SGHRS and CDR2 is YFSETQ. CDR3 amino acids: CASSLDEMNTEAFF. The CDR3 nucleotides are TGCGCCAGCAGCTTGGACGAAATGAACACTGAAGCTTTCTTT.

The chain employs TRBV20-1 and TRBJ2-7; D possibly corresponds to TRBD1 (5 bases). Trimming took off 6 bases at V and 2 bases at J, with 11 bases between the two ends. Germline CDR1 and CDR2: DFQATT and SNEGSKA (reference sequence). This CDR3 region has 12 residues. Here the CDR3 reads CSAKQGPYEQYF. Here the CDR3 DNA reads TGCAGTGCAAAGCAGGGCCCCTACGAGCAGTACTTC.

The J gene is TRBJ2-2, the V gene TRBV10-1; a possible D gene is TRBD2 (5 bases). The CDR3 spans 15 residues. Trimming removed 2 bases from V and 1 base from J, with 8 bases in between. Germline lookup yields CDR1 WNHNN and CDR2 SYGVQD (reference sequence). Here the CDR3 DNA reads TGCGCCAGCAGTGAGGAGGGAAAGAACACCGGGGAGCTGTTTTTT. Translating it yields CASSEEGKNTGELFF.

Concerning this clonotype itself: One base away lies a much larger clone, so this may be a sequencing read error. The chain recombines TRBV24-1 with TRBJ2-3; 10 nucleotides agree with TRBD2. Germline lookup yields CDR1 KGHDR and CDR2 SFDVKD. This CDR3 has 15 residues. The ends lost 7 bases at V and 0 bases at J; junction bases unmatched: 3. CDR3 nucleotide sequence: TGTGCCACCAGGAAGACTAGCGGGAGCACAGATACGCAGTATTTT. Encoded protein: CATRKTSGSTDTQYF.

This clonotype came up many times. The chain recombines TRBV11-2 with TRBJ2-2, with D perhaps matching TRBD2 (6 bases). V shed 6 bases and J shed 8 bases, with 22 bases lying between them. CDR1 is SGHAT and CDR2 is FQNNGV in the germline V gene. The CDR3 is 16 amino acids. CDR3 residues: CASRRGASDGSGELFF. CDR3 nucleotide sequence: TGTGCCAGCAGACGAGGGGCTAGCGATGGGTCGGGGGAGCTGTTTTTT.

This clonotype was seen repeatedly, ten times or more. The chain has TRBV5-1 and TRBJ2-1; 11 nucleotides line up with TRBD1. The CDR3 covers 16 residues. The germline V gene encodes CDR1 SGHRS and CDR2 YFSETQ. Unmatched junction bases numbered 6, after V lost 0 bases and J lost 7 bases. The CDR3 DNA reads TGCGCCAGCAGCTTGGTAGGACAGGGGGCGAGTAATGAGCAGTTCTTC. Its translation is CASSLVGQGASNEQFF.

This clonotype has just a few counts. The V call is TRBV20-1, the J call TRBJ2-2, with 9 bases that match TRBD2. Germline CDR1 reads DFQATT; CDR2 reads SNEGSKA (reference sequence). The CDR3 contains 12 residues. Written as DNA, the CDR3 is TGCAGGGCGGGAGGGGGGACCGGGGAGCTGTTTTTT. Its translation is CRAGGGTGELFF.

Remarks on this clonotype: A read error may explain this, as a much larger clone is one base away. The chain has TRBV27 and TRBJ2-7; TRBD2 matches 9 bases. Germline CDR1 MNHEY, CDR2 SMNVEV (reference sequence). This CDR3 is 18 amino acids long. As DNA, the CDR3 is TGTACCAGCAGAAAGACTAGCGGATTTCGGGGGCAGACCTACGAGCAGTACTTC. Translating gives CTSRKTSGFRGQTYEQYF.

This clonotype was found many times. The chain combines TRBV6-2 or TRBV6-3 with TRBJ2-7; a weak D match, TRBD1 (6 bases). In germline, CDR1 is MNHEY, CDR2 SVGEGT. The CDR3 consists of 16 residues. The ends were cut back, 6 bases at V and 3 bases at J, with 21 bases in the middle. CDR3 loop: CASRLNYRDKDYEQYF. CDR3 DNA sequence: TGTGCCAGCAGACTCAACTATCGGGACAAGGACTACGAGCAGTACTTC.

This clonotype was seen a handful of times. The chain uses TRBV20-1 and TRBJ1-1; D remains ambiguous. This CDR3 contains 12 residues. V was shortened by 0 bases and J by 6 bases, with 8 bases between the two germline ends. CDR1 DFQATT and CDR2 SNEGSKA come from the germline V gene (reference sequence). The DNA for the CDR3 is TGCAGTGCTAGAGATATGAGACCTGAAGCTTTCTTT. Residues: CSARDMRPEAFF.

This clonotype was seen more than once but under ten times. The DNA of the CDR3 is TGTGCCAGCTCACCTACCGGCCTTCTAAGCGATAACTACGAGCAGTACTTC. Translating it yields CASSPTGLLSDNYEQYF. V gene TRBV18 combines with J gene TRBJ2-7, with D unclear. The CDR3 sequence is 17 residues long. Germline V lookup: CDR1 KGHSH, CDR2 LQKENI. V was shortened by 3 bases and J by 3 bases, with 21 bases between the two germline ends.

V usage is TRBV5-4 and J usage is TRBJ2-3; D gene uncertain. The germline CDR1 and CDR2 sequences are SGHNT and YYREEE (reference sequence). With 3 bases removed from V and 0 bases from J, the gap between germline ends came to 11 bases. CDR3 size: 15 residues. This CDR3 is CASSSDATSTDTQYF. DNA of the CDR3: TGTGCCAGCAGCTCCGACGCCACTAGCACAGATACGCAGTATTTT.

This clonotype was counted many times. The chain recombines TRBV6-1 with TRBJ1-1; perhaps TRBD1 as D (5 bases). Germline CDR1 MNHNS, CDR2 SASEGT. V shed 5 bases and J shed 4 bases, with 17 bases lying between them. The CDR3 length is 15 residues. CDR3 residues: CASSSQTASSTEAFF. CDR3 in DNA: TGTGCCAGCAGTAGCCAGACAGCCAGTAGCACTGAAGCTTTCTTT.

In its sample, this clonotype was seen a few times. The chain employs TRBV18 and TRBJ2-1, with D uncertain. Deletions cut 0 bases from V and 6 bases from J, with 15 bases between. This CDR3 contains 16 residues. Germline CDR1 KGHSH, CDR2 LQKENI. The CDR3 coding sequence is TGTGCCAGCTCACCACCGTTCCACGGCCCTGGCAATGAGCAGTTCTTC. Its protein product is CASSPPFHGPGNEQFF.

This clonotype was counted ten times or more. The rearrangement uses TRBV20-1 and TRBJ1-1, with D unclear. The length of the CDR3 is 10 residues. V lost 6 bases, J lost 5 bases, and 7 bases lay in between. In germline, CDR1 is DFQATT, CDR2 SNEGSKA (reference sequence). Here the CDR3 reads CSALGTEAFF. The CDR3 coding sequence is TGCAGTGCCCTGGGGACTGAAGCTTTCTTT.

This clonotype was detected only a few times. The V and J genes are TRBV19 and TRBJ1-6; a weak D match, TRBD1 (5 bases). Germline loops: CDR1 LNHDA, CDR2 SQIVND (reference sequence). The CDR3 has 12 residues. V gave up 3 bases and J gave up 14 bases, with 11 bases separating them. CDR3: CASSMVTASLHF. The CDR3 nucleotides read TGTGCCAGTAGTATGGTGACAGCTTCCCTCCACTTT.

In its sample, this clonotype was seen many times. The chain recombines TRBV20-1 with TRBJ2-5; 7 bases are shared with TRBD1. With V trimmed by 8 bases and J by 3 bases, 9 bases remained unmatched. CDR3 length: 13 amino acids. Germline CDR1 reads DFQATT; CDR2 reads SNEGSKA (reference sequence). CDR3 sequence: CSPARDSKETQYF. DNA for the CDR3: TGCAGTCCTGCTCGGGACAGTAAAGAGACCCAGTACTTC.

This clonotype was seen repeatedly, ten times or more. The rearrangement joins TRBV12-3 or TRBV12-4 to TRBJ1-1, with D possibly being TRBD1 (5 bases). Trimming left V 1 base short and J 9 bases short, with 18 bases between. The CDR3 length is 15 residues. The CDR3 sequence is CASSLDGWGGGQAFF. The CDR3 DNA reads TGTGCCAGCAGTTTAGATGGGTGGGGCGGGGGTCAAGCTTTCTTT.

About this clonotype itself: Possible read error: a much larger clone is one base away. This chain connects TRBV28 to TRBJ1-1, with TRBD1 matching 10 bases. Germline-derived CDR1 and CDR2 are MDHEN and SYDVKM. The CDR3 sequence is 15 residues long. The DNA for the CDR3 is TGTGCCAGCAGTATTCGACAGGGGGCGAACACTGAAGCTTCCTTT. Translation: CASSIRQGANTEASF.

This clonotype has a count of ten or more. The CDR3 protein is CASGLGETQYF. The CDR3 nucleotides read TGTGCTAGTGGTTTAGGTGAGACCCAGTACTTC. The chain carries TRBV12-5 and TRBJ2-5; D is unclear. From germline, CDR1 is LGHNT and CDR2 FRNRAP. V was pared by 3 bases and J by 5 bases, with 4 bases between. This CDR3 region has 11 residues.

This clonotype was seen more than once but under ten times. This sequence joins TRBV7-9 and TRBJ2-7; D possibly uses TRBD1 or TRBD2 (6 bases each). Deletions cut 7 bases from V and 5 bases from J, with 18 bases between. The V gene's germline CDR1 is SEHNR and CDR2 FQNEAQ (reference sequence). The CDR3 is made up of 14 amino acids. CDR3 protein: CASIWDTGRNEQYF. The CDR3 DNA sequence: TGTGCCAGCATTTGGGATACAGGGAGGAACGAGCAGTACTTC. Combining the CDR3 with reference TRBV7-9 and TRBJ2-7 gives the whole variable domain DTGVSQNPRHKITKRGQNVTFRCDPISEHNRLYWYRQTLGQGPEFLTYFQNEAQLEKSRLLSDRFSAERPKGSFSTLEIQRTEQGDSAMYLCASIWDTGRNEQYFGPGTRLTVT.

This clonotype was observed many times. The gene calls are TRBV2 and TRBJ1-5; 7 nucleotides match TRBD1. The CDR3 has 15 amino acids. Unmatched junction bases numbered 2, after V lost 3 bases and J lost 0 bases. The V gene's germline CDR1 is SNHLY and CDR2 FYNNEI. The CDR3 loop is CASSDQGVSNQPQHF. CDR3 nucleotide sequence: TGTGCCAGCAGTGACCAGGGGGTTAGCAATCAGCCCCAGCATTTT.

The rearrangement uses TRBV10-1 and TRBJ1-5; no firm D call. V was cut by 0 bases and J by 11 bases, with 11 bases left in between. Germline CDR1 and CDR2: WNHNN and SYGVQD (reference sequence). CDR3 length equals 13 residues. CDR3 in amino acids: CASSESRISTQHF. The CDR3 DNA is TGCGCCAGCAGTGAGTCGCGGATCAGTACCCAGCATTTT.